This T cell receptor beta chain was identified during a study of T cells in Graves' hyperthyroidism and ophthalmopathy. The source material, RNA transcripts, was used to amplify TCR beta CDR3 regions. TCR CDR3 regions were first amplified by RT-PCR with HTBI primers. TCRdb reprocessed the multiplex PCR reads with MiXCR, giving one entry per CDR3 protein. The sample yields approximately 260,000 distinct CDR3 sequences, around 15% seen once. Clinical symptoms, serum thyroxine, TRAb, thyroid ultrasound and orbital computed tomography established diagnosis. At first hyperthyroidism diagnosis, before any ophthalmopathy symptoms, the blood sample was collected. The CDR3 covers 11 residues. Trimming pared 8 bases from V and 8 bases from J, leaving 10 bases between. Germline V gene lookup returns CDR1 SNHLY and CDR2 FYNNEI. By sample fraction, this clonotype is medium-sized. Antigen unknown. Study results and limitations: Blood samples included most of the expanded thyroid clonotypes exceeding 0.001. In simple terms, a model built on 13 V-J features told ophthalmopathy apart from stable hyperthyroidism.

The rearrangement joins TRBV2 to TRBJ2-1; D is ambiguous. Sequences were obtained from blood. This receptor was taken from a woman between 45 and 65 years old with Graves' hyperthyroidism that later progressed to Graves' ophthalmopathy. CDR3 protein: CASGTTDEQFF. The CDR3 nucleotides read TGTGCCAGCGGCACTACGGATGAGCAGTTCTTC.